The next 27 T cell receptor beta chains were all read from a single sample in a study of T cells after yellow fever vaccination (dated 2019 in TCRdb). The library was made by 5' RACE. Sequencing used an Illumina NovaSeq 6000. TCRdb trimmed public reads at Q25 via fastp, called clones via MiXCR and kept in-frame beta chains. Each CDR3 protein appears once, grouped with its most common genes and DNA. The sample data list hundreds of thousands of distinct CDR3 sequences, and around 13% of these were observed just once. More than 3% of the sample is taken by the ten largest. The treatment or condition label, as the study defines it: live attenuated yellow fever vaccine strain. The specimen comprised CD4+ T cells sorted from PBMCs, sampled 15 days after the yellow fever booster vaccination. These receptor sequences come from a man aged 18 to 29 who received the YFV17D yellow fever vaccine.

This chain links TRBV6-5 with TRBJ1-2; 7 bases agree with TRBD1. The ends lost 8 bases at V and 2 bases at J; junction bases unmatched: 17. The CDR3 consists of 17 residues. The germline V gene has CDR1 MNHEY and CDR2 SVGAGI. CDR3 residues: CASRSALGQHINYGYTF. DNA for the CDR3: TGTGCCAGCCGCTCCGCCCTGGGACAGCACATCAACTATGGCTACACCTTC.

J is TRBJ2-5 and V is TRBV6-6; no clear D gene. Germline CDR1 is MNHNY and CDR2 is SVGAGI (reference sequence). The CDR3 sequence is 12 residues long. V was pared by 4 bases and J by 4 bases, with 7 bases between. In nucleotides, the CDR3 is TGTGCCAGCAGTTCCCCCCCAGAGACCCAGTACTTC. Its protein product is CASSSPPETQYF.

This clonotype was observed a few times. The chain combines TRBV6-5 with TRBJ2-2; TRBD2 agrees at 12 bases. With 6 bases clipped from V and 2 bases from J, the junction kept 10 bases outside the gene matches. The CDR3 consists of 18 residues. Germline-derived CDR1 and CDR2 are MNHEY and SVGAGI. CDR3 nucleotide sequence: TGTGCCAGCAGGCCTAAGACTAGCGGGGGAGAAAACACCGGGGAGCTGTTTTTT. This sequence encodes CASRPKTSGGENTGELFF.

The table lists this clonotype with many counts. This sequence joins TRBV7-2 and TRBJ2-5; D is possibly TRBD2 (6 bases). Trimming shortened V by 5 bases and J by 4 bases, and 17 bases separated the two germline ends. The CDR3 sequence is 15 residues long. CDR1 and CDR2 from the germline V gene are SGHTA and FQGNSA. CDR3 DNA: TGTGCCAGCAGCCTGGTGGTCGGGGGAGTAGAGACCCAGTACTTC. This sequence encodes CASSLVVGGVETQYF.

The chain employs TRBV15 and TRBJ1-5; 7 bases align to TRBD1. CDR3 length: 14 residues. V lost 1 base and J lost 6; bases outside the gene matches: 3. Per germline, CDR1 LNHNV and CDR2 YYDKDF (reference sequence). In DNA, the CDR3 is TGTGCCACCAGCAGAGTGACAGGGCTTCAGCCCCAGCATTTT. Translated, it gives CATSRVTGLQPQHF. Based on the CDR3 plus reference TRBV15 and TRBJ1-5, the full variable domain is DAMVIQNPRYQVTQFGKPVTLSCSQTLNHNVMYWYQQKSSQAPKLLFHYYDKDFNNEADTPDNFQSRRPNTSFCFLDIRSPGLGDTAMYLCATSRVTGLQPQHFGDGTRLSIL.

The rearrangement links TRBV27 to TRBJ2-7; TRBD1 or TRBD2 may be the D gene (5 bases each). The V end was cut by 5 bases, the J end by 3 bases, with 17 bases between. CDR1 is MNHEY, CDR2 SMNVEV, per germline (reference sequence). The CDR3 is 15 amino acids. This CDR3 is CASSPTTGRRYEQYF. CDR3 DNA: TGTGCCAGCAGTCCCACTACGGGGCGACGCTACGAGCAGTACTTC.

This clonotype was recorded at least ten times. Written as DNA, the CDR3 is TGTGCCAGCAGTGGGACGTGGGAGACCCAGTACTTC. Protein: CASSGTWETQYF. V gene TRBV12-3 or TRBV12-4 combines with J gene TRBJ2-5; TRBD1 or TRBD2 may be the D gene (5 bases each). The V and J ends lost 5 bases and 5 bases respectively, with 9 bases between them. The CDR3 is 12 amino acids.

This clonotype was counted a few times. The chain recombines TRBV18 with TRBJ1-2; 7 bases are shared with TRBD1. The CDR3 is made up of 11 amino acids. In germline, CDR1 is KGHSH, CDR2 LQKENI. The V and J ends lost 6 bases and 10 bases, in that order; junction bases with no gene match: 5. The CDR3 here is CASSRQGDYTF. Here the CDR3 DNA reads TGTGCCAGCTCGCGACAGGGCGACTACACCTTC. Full variable domain (rest looked up from reference TRBV18 and TRBJ1-2): NAGVMQNPRHLVRRRGQEARLRCSPMKGHSHVYWYRQLPEEGLKFMVYLQKENIIDESGMPKERFSAEFPKEGPSILRIQQVVRGDSAAYFCASSRQGDYTFGSGTRLTVV.

The chain combines TRBV20-1 with TRBJ1-3; the D is unclear. Trimming cost V 8 bases and J 3 bases, with 11 bases left between them. The germline V gene has CDR1 DFQATT and CDR2 SNEGSKA (reference sequence). The CDR3 sequence is 12 residues long. In DNA, the CDR3 is TGCAGTCTCTTGGGAAATGGAAACACCATATATTTT. Encoded protein: CSLLGNGNTIYF.

This clonotype was counted ten times or more. This sequence joins TRBV12-3 or TRBV12-4 and TRBJ2-4; maybe TRBD2 (5 bases). The CDR3 totals 13 residues. V lost 3 bases and J lost 8, with 11 bases in between. CDR3 residues: CASSLRAEHIQYF. The CDR3 DNA follows: TGTGCCAGCAGTTTGAGAGCGGAGCACATTCAGTACTTC.

J is TRBJ2-3 and V is TRBV2; D is possibly TRBD2 (6 bases). Germline CDR1 SNHLY, CDR2 FYNNEI. V lost 6 bases, J lost 2 bases, and 12 bases lay in between. The CDR3 is made up of 14 amino acids. The CDR3: CASRRDSYTDTQYF. CDR3 nucleotides: TGTGCCAGCAGGCGGGACTCTTACACAGATACGCAGTATTTT.

This clonotype was recorded a few times. This chain links TRBV29-1 with TRBJ2-7, with D possibly TRBD1 on 5 matching bases. Germline assignment: CDR1 SQVTM and CDR2 ANQGSEA. There are 15 residues in the CDR3. The CDR3 sequence: CTIKGLAGDPYEQYF. In DNA, the CDR3 is TGCACCATAAAGGGGTTGGCAGGCGATCCCTACGAGCAGTACTTC.

The chain has TRBV7-8 and TRBJ1-2; D is uncertain. Trimming left V 5 bases short and J 4 bases short, with 14 bases between. Germline-derived CDR1 and CDR2 are SGHVS and FQNEAQ. The CDR3 is made up of 14 amino acids. The CDR3 DNA is TGTGCCAGCAGCCTTTCCGAGGCGTCCTATGGCTACACCTTC. Translated: CASSLSEASYGYTF. Based on the CDR3 plus reference TRBV7-8 and TRBJ1-2, the full variable domain is GAGVSQSPRYKVAKRGQDVALRCDPISGHVSLFWYQQALGQGPEFLTYFQNEAQLDKSGLPSDRFFAERPEGSVSTLKIQRTQQEDSAVYLCASSLSEASYGYTFGSGTRLTVV.

The J gene is TRBJ1-6, the V gene TRBV12-3 or TRBV12-4, with a tentative D call TRBD1 (5 bases). CDR3 length equals 17 residues. The germline V and J ends were trimmed by 6 bases and 6 bases, with 21 bases remaining between them. For the CDR3, the DNA is TGTGCCAGCAGGTCTTGGTGGGGCTTTGAATTTAATTCACCCCTCCACTTT. This gives the protein CASRSWWGFEFNSPLHF.

This clonotype was counted only a few times. The rearrangement joins TRBV5-4 to TRBJ2-3; weak D call: TRBD2 (6 bases). Between the trimmed V and J ends, which lost 4 bases and 6 bases, there was a span of 15 bases. The CDR3 spans 14 residues. Per the germline V gene, CDR1 is SGHNT and CDR2 is YYREEE (reference sequence). The CDR3 DNA is TGTGCCAGCAGCGATCCTAGGGGAGGCGATACGCAGTATTTT. This encodes CASSDPRGGDTQYF.

The gene calls are TRBV5-1 and TRBJ1-1, with 7 nucleotides matching TRBD1. The germline V gene has CDR1 SGHRS and CDR2 YFSETQ. This CDR3 has 14 amino acids. V lost 4 bases, J lost 3 bases, and 6 bases stayed unmatched. CDR3 in amino acids: CASSANRGDTEAFF. In DNA form, the CDR3 reads TGCGCCAGCAGCGCGAACAGGGGCGACACTGAAGCTTTCTTT.

This chain uses TRBV10-1 with TRBJ2-7, with 12 nucleotides matching TRBD1. V shed 6 bases and J 5 bases; nucleotides not matched to a gene: 5. The germline V gene has CDR1 WNHNN and CDR2 SYGVQD (reference sequence). CDR3 size: 14 residues. The CDR3 spells CASRPGQGANEQYF. Here the CDR3 DNA reads TGCGCCAGCAGACCGGGACAGGGGGCCAACGAGCAGTACTTC.

The rearrangement joins TRBV5-4 to TRBJ1-2, with 8 bases fitting TRBD1. Germline-derived CDR1 and CDR2 are SGHNT and YYREEE (reference sequence). J was trimmed by 8 bases and V by 4 bases; bases with no gene match: 16. The CDR3 runs 16 residues. Here the CDR3 reads CASSLEAGGLSGGYTF. CDR3 bases: TGTGCCAGCAGCCTGGAGGCAGGGGGCCTCTCGGGAGGCTACACCTTC.

This clonotype has only a few counts. The rearrangement links TRBV12-3 or TRBV12-4 to TRBJ1-2, with a weak D call TRBD1 (5 bases). There are 12 residues in the CDR3. The V gene lost 5 bases and the J gene lost 5 bases, with 9 bases spanning the gap. CDR3 sequence (DNA): TGTGCCAGCAGTGTCGGGGGGTATGGCTACACCTTC. It yields the protein CASSVGGYGYTF.

The chain links TRBV20-1 to TRBJ2-7; D is uncertain. CDR1 is DFQATT, CDR2 SNEGSKA, per germline (reference sequence). CDR3 size: 13 residues. Trimming removed 1 base from V and 5 bases from J, with 12 bases in between. The CDR3 DNA reads TGCAGTGCTAGAGCGGGCCCCAGGAACGAGCAGTACTTC. It is translated as CSARAGPRNEQYF.

This clonotype occurred many times. V gene TRBV7-2 combines with J gene TRBJ2-3; a possible D gene is TRBD2 (7 bases). This CDR3 has 15 amino acids. Germline V gene sequence: CDR1 SGHTA, CDR2 FQGNSA. The V gene lost 5 bases and the J gene lost 1 base, with 13 bases spanning the gap. The CDR3 loop reads CASSLGGGRTDTQYF. CDR3 coding DNA: TGTGCCAGCAGCCTAGGGGGGGGACGCACAGATACGCAGTATTTT.

The J gene is TRBJ1-1, the V gene TRBV6-6; D not certain. This CDR3 has 13 amino acids. The germline V gene encodes CDR1 MNHNY and CDR2 SVGAGI (reference sequence). V lost 2 bases and J lost 6, with 10 bases in between. The CDR3 spells CASSYPARSEAFF. CDR3 coding DNA: TGTGCCAGCAGTTACCCCGCGCGGTCTGAAGCTTTCTTT.

The CDR3 loop is CASSFDRFRSYEQYF. CDR3 in DNA: TGTGCCAGCAGCTTTGACAGGTTTCGGTCCTACGAGCAGTACTTC. The chain couples TRBV7-9 to TRBJ2-7; the D gene is possibly TRBD1 (6 bases). The V gene lost 3 bases and the J gene lost 1 base, with 13 bases spanning the gap. Germline CDR1 is SEHNR and CDR2 is FQNEAQ (reference sequence). The CDR3 consists of 15 residues. The full variable domain, with the rest looked up from reference TRBV7-9 and TRBJ2-7, is DTGVSQNPRHKITKRGQNVTFRCDPISEHNRLYWYRQTLGQGPEFLTYFQNEAQLEKSRLLSDRFSAERPKGSFSTLEIQRTEQGDSAMYLCASSFDRFRSYEQYFGPGTRLTVT.

This clonotype was detected only a few times. V and J are TRBV6-6 and TRBJ2-7; D perhaps matches TRBD1 (6 bases). The germline gives CDR1 MNHNY, CDR2 SVGAGI (reference sequence). Trimming removed 2 bases from V and 5 bases from J, with 13 bases in between. There are 14 residues in the CDR3. In DNA, the CDR3 is TGTGCCAGCAGTTACCGAGAACAGGGTAACGAGCAGTACGTC. Translation gives CASSYREQGNEQYV.

The J gene is TRBJ2-1, the V gene TRBV20-1, with TRBD2 identical over 10 bases. The germline CDR1 and CDR2 sequences are DFQATT and SNEGSKA (reference sequence). J gave up 2 bases and V 3 bases, and 7 bases lay outside the gene matches. This CDR3 comprises 16 residues. The CDR3 is CSARAISGGTYNEQFF. The CDR3 nucleotides are TGCAGTGCTAGGGCGATTAGCGGGGGGACCTACAATGAGCAGTTCTTC.

This clonotype was recorded a few times. One base away lies a much larger clone, so this may be a sequencing read error. The V and J genes are TRBV6-9 and TRBJ2-2; TRBD1 matches at 7 bases. J gave up 3 bases and V 4 bases, and 2 bases lay outside the gene matches. Germline V gene sequence: CDR1 MNHGY, CDR2 SVAAGI. The CDR3 length is 14 residues. The CDR3 DNA is TGTGCCAGCAGTTCCGACAGGGACACCGGGGAGCTGTTTTTT. Translating it yields CASSSDRDTGELFF.

This clonotype came up many times. The chain has TRBV14 and TRBJ2-2; D ambiguous. Trimming removed 4 bases from V and 3 bases from J, with 6 bases in between. From germline, CDR1 is SGHDN and CDR2 FVKESK. The CDR3 runs to 13 residues. Written as DNA, the CDR3 is TGTGCCAGCAGCCCTCAGTACACCGGGGAGCTGTTTTTT. Its translation is CASSPQYTGELFF.